This T cell receptor (beta chain) emerged from a study of metastatic and nonmetastatic thyroid tumors. About the research overall: The comparison covered peripheral blood and tumor or nodule tissue in malignant and benign thyroid patients. Whole-study findings and limits: Significantly greater TCR beta diversity was reportedly found in malignant thyroid tumors than in benign nodules (in blood and tumor).

This clone was counted ten times or more. Its specificity is unknown. Before thyroid surgery, none of the patients had received any treatment. The CDR3 totals 16 residues. The germline V gene has CDR1 MNHEY and CDR2 SVGEGT. Trimming removed 2 bases from V and 4 bases from J, with 17 bases in between. Authors' analysis steps: It was from CDR3 differences across clinicopathological groups that a distant-metastasis classifier for papillary thyroid cancer was built. MiXCR re-clonotyped the PCR reads for TCRdb. These V and J calls derive from TCRdb rather than the authors' analysis. There are 20,000 to 25,000 clones in the sample; over 20% occur only once, and around 30% lies in the top ten.

The sequence was obtained from a female donor with papillary thyroid cancer or a benign thyroid nodule (not recorded which). Some clones in this sample may be carry-over from other donors' samples. Sequenced: blood. The chain carries TRBV6-2 or TRBV6-3 and TRBJ2-5, with a weak D call TRBD2 (6 bases). The CDR3 DNA follows: TGTGCCAGCAGTTACGATGGGGGAGTGGGAGGAGAGACCCAGTACTTC. Encoded protein: CASSYDGGVGGETQYF.